This T cell receptor beta chain comes out of a study of cytomegalovirus exposure and HLA in healthy donors. Findings of the study overall: The study reported that TCR beta sequences accurately predicted HLA-A and HLA-B alleles in most subjects. A likely sequencing artifact accounted for one observed cluster of highly shared sequence variants. Cytomegalovirus-associated TCR beta chains were listed, numbering some 150.

This CDR3 has 14 residues. Germline trimming cut 4 bases from V and 6 bases from J; bases unmatched to any gene: 8. Germline V gene lookup returns CDR1 KGHSY and CDR2 FQNENV. Vbeta (60) and Jbeta (13) primers were used in the PCR. TCRdb keeps only in-frame clones here, not all; method: immunoSEQ multiplex PCR. This table has 50,000 or so clones, roughly 71% appearing once. This clone was recorded once. Antigen: not known. Sequencing input: PBMCs. The clonotype originates from a man aged 40-55 years in good health and CMV-seropositive. The V gene is TRBV16, the J gene TRBJ1-2; TRBD1 matches 7 bases. The CDR3 DNA follows: TGTGCCAGCAGCCCATGGGACAGAAGAGATGGCTACACCTTC. The encoded protein is CASSPWDRRDGYTF.